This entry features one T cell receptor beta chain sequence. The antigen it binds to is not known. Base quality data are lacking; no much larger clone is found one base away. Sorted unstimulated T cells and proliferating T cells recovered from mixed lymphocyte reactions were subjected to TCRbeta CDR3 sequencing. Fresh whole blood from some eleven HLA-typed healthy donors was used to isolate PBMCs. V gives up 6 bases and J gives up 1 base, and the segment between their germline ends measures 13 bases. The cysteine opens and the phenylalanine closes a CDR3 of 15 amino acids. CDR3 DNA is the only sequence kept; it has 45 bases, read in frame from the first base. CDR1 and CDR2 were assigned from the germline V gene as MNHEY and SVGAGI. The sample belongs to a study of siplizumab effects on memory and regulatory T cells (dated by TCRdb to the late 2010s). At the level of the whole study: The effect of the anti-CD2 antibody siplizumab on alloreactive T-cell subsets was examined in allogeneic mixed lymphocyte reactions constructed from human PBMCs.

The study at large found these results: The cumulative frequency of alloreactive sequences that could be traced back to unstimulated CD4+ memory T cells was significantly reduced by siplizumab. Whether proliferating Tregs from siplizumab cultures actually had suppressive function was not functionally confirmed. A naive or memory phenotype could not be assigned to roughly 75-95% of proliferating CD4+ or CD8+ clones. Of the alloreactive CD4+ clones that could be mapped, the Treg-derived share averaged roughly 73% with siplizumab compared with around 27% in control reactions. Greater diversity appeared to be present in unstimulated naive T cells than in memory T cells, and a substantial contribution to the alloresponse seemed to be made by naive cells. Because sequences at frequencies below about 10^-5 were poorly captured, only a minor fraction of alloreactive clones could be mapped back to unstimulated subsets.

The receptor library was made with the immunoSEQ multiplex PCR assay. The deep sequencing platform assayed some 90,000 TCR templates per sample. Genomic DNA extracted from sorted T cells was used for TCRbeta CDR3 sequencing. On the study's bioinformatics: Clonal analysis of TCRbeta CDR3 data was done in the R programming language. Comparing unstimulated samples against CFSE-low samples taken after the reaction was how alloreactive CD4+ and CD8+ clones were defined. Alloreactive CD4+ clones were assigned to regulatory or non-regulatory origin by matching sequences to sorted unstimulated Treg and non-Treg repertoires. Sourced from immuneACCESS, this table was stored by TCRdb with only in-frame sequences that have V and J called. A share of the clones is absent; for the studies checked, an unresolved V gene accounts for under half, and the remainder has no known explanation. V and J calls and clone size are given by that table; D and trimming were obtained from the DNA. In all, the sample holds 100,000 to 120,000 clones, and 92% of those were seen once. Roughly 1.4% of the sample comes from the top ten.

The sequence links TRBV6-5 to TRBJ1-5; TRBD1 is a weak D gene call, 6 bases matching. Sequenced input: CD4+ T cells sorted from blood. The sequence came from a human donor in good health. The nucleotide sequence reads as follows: TGTGCCAGCAGACAGGGCGGCCGGAGCAATCAGCCCCAGCATTTT. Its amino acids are CASRQGGRSNQPQHF.